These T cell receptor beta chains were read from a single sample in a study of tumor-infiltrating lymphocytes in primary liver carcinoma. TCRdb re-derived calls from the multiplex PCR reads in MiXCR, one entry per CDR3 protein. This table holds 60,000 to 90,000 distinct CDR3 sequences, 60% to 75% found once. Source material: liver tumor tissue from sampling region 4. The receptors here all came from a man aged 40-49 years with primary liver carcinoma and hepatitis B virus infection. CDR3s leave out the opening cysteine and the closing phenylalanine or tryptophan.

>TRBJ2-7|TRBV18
ASSPQPGRVNHEQY
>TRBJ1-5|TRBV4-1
VSSLEALDRSQPQH
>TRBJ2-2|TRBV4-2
ASSRTNGRAGAGELF
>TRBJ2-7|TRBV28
ASTSYHRTGTVANERY
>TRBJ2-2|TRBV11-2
GSSFDRDSVGTGGLF
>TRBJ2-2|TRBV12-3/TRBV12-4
ADTEVPNTGELF
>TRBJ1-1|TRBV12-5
ANGSGQGKTF
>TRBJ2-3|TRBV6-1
AGSQSTGGTDTQY
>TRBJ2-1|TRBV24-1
ATSEPGRSSYNEQF
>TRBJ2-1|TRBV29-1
SVMGQGGYNEQF
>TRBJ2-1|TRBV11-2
ASSCRLAGDLNEQF
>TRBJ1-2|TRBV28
TSKGVPGNYGYT
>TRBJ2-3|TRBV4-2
ASSQEASGSADTQY
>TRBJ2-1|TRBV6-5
ASSSLGSGSTEQF
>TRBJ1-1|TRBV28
ANSLPRGVTEAF
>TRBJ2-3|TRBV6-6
ASSPRTSGSETDAQY
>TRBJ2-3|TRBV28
ASTISLGTGTDTQY
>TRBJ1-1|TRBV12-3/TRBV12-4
ASSVHSVRDTEAF
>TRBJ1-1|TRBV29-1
SVKRNTEAF
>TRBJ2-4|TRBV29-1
GPNPDSTKTKNIQY
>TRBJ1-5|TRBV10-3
AISDSDSNQPQH
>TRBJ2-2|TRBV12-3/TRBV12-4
ASSLMPGQEAVAGELF
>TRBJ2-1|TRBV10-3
AISESMAADELF
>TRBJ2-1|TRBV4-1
ASSQVGGREQF
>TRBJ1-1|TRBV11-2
ASSQMGGQGVGTEAF
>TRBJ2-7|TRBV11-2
AGSLGETGSGERY